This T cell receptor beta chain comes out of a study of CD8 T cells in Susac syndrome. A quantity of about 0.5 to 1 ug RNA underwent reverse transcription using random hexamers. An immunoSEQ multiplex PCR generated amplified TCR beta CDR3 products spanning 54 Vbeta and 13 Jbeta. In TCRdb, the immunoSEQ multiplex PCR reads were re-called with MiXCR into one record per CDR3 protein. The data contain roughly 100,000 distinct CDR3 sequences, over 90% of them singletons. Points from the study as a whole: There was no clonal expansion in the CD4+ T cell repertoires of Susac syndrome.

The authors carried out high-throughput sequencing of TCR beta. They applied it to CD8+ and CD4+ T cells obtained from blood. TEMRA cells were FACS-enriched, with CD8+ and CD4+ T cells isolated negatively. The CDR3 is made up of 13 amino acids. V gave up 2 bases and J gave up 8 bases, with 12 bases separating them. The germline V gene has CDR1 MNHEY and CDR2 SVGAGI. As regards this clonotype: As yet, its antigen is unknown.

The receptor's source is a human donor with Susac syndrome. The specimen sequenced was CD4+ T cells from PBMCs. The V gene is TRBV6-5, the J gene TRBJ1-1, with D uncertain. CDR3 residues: CASSYRQNGEAFF. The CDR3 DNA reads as TGTGCCAGCAGTTACCGGCAAAATGGGGAAGCTTTCTTT.